This T cell receptor beta chain was sequenced for a study of human T cells and chemical hapten exposure. Study-wide context: The study enrolled mostly female patients with alopecia areata, totalis or universalis. General study findings and limits: Among expanded TCRs, significantly more large CDR3 similarity clusters formed than among controls.

V lost 4 bases and J lost 5, with 11 bases in between. Looked up from germline, CDR1 is SGDLS and CDR2 is YYNGEE. CDR3 size: 13 residues. Separate cDNA molecules received unique molecular identifiers, which the library attached to them. TCRdb analysed the RACE reads with MiXCR anew, one entry per CDR3 protein. The table has over 300,000 distinct CDR3 sequences, 5.1% seen once. Stated time point: pre-sensitization, week 0. Treatment denoted: therapeutic diphenylcyclopropenone sensitization with weekly scalp DPC. People who gave samples had alopecia, were 18 to 70 years old, and were suitable for DPC. This clonotype was detected ten times or more. Its antigen is currently unknown.

The TCR was taken from a woman between 45 and 60 years old with alopecia areata. Some clones in this sample may be carry-over from other donors' samples. Specimen: whole blood, collected in connection with sensitization to the hapten diphenylcyclopropenone (DPC). This sequence joins TRBV9 and TRBJ2-3; D could derive from TRBD1 or TRBD2 (5 bases each). CDR3 coding DNA: TGTGCCAGCAGCCCCCGGGGCCAAGATACGCAGTATTTT. It specifies CASSPRGQDTQYF.